The next 21 T cell receptor beta chains were all read from a single sample in a study of regulatory T cells in long-lasting Graves disease. This sample's time point: persistent/refractory GD, antithyroid drugs over 5 years with positive TRAb. Generation of the TCR library employed RNA extracted from PBMCs. Construction of the TCR beta libraries employed iRepertoire HTBI primers in conjunction with Arm-PCR of CDR3 regions. TCRdb re-called the multiplex PCR reads with MiXCR, one entry per CDR3 protein. This sample yields a few hundred thousand distinct CDR3 sequences, of which approximately 23% are seen a single time; around 30% belongs to the top ten. The source material was peripheral blood mononuclear cells (PBMCs), sampled when the disease was refractory, from a patient treated with antithyroid drugs. The origin of the receptors is a woman in her thirties or forties with Graves disease.

This sequence joins TRBV7-9 and TRBJ2-5; 10 bases are shared with TRBD2. V lost 5 bases, J lost 3 bases, and 6 bases stayed unmatched. Germline V gives CDR1 SEHNR, CDR2 FQNEAQ (reference sequence). The CDR3 contains 15 residues. CDR3 nucleotides: TGTGCCAGCAGCACTCGGACTAGCGGCGAAGAGACCCAGTACTTC. Amino acids: CASSTRTSGEETQYF.

Many counts were recorded for this clonotype. V is TRBV29-1 and J is TRBJ2-7, with D hard to call. CDR3 size: 12 residues. V lost 4 bases and J 0 bases, leaving 7 bases between the germline ends. Germline loops: CDR1 SQVTM, CDR2 ANQGSEA. DNA of the CDR3: TGCAGCGTTGCGAGTAGCTCCTACGAGCAGTACTTC. Amino acids: CSVASSSYEQYF.

This clonotype was seen at least ten times. The chain is built from TRBV28 and TRBJ1-6; D is unclear. The V gene's germline CDR1 is MDHEN and CDR2 SYDVKM. The CDR3 contains 16 residues. Trimming removed 8 bases from V and 8 bases from J, with 22 bases in between. In DNA, the CDR3 is TGTGCCAGCCTCTCGAACTCCAGGACTTCGGATTCACCCCTCCACTTT. Amino acids: CASLSNSRTSDSPLHF.

The sample holds a few counts of this clonotype. The chain is built from TRBV2 and TRBJ2-5; 11 nucleotides agree with TRBD2. Trimming cost V 3 bases and J 6 bases; bases outside gene matches: 3. Germline values: CDR1 SNHLY, CDR2 FYNNEI. The CDR3 is made up of 14 amino acids. The CDR3 nucleotides are TGTGCCAGCAGTGATACTAGCGGGAGAAAGACCCAGTACTTC. It translates to CASSDTSGRKTQYF.

The chain carries TRBV5-6 and TRBJ2-2; D uncertain. Trimming shortened V by 1 base and J by 7 bases, and 11 bases separated the two germline ends. The CDR3 contains 14 residues. CDR1 is SGHDT, CDR2 YYEEEE, per germline. For the CDR3, the DNA is TGTGCCAGCAGCTTGTTGGTGGCGGTCGGGGAGCTGTTTTTT. The encoded protein is CASSLLVAVGELFF.

This clonotype has more than one count but fewer than ten. This chain links TRBV6-1 with TRBJ1-5; D is possibly TRBD1 (6 bases). Trimming removed 6 bases from V and 3 bases from J, with 18 bases in between. From germline, CDR1 is MNHNS and CDR2 SASEGT. The CDR3 consists of 16 residues. CDR3 amino acids: CASRTGQSNINQPQHF. The CDR3 DNA is TGTGCCAGCAGAACAGGACAGTCAAACATCAATCAGCCCCAGCATTTT.

The V gene is TRBV15, the J gene TRBJ2-3; 7 bases are shared with TRBD2. V lost 1 base and J lost 1; bases outside the gene matches: 8. From germline, CDR1 is LNHNV and CDR2 YYDKDF (reference sequence). CDR3 length equals 17 residues. CDR3 sequence: CATSRVAQRGRTDTQYF. The CDR3, as DNA: TGTGCCACCAGCAGAGTGGCGCAGCGGGGCCGCACAGATACGCAGTATTTT. Full variable domain (remainder filled in from reference TRBV15 and TRBJ2-3): DAMVIQNPRYQVTQFGKPVTLSCSQTLNHNVMYWYQQKSSQAPKLLFHYYDKDFNNEADTPDNFQSRRPNTSFCFLDIRSPGLGDTAMYLCATSRVAQRGRTDTQYFGPGTRLTVL.

This clonotype was seen a few times. V is TRBV6-1 and J is TRBJ1-1; D gene ambiguous. This CDR3 has 14 residues. Germline V lookup: CDR1 MNHNS, CDR2 SASEGT. The germline V and J ends were trimmed by 7 bases and 0 bases, with 12 bases remaining between them. This chain's CDR3 is CASKRSEVNTEAFF. The CDR3, as DNA: TGTGCCAGCAAGCGGTCTGAGGTGAACACTGAAGCTTTCTTT.

This clonotype was recorded at least ten times. The chain combines TRBV20-1 with TRBJ1-1; D is perhaps TRBD1 (5 bases). The CDR3 is made up of 14 amino acids. The V and J ends lost 6 bases and 0 bases respectively, with 14 bases between them. Germline V gene sequence: CDR1 DFQATT, CDR2 SNEGSKA (reference sequence). The CDR3 here is CSAARRGMNTEAFF. Written as DNA, the CDR3 is TGCAGTGCGGCCAGAAGGGGAATGAACACTGAAGCTTTCTTT.

This chain joins TRBV3-1 and TRBJ1-2; D might be TRBD1 (5 bases). This CDR3 has 16 residues. V was shortened by 2 bases and J by 4 bases, with 17 bases between the two germline ends. Germline assignment: CDR1 LGHDT and CDR2 YNNKEL (reference sequence). CDR3 sequence reads: CASSQRWAGPVYGYTF. DNA of the CDR3: TGTGCCAGCAGCCAACGTTGGGCAGGGCCCGTCTATGGCTACACCTTC.

V gene TRBV5-1 combines with J gene TRBJ1-1, with D possibly TRBD1 on 6 matching bases. Looked up from germline, CDR1 is SGHRS and CDR2 is YFSETQ. Trimming pared 7 bases from V and 0 bases from J, leaving 13 bases between. The CDR3 covers 14 residues. CDR3 DNA sequence: TGCGCCAGCGCCGGGACAAGAGTGAACACTGAAGCTTTCTTT. It codes for CASAGTRVNTEAFF. Drawing the rest from reference TRBV5-1 and TRBJ1-1, the complete variable domain is KAGVTQTPRYLIKTRGQQVTLSCSPISGHRSVSWYQQTPGQGLQFLFEYFSETQRNKGNFPGRFSGRQFSNSRSEMNVSTLELGDSALYLCASAGTRVNTEAFFGQGTRLTVV.

This clonotype has more than one count but fewer than ten. The rearrangement joins TRBV10-3 to TRBJ1-5; no reliable D call. Germline assignment: CDR1 ENHRY and CDR2 SYGVKD. The CDR3 is 16 amino acids. The germline V and J ends were trimmed by 10 bases and 5 bases, with 24 bases remaining between them. Written as DNA, the CDR3 is TGTGCCACCAAACCGGGCCATTTAATAGGACATCAGCCCCAGCATTTT. It yields the protein CATKPGHLIGHQPQHF.

This clonotype has at least ten counts. The gene calls are TRBV12-3 or TRBV12-4 and TRBJ1-6; 8 bases map to TRBD1. The CDR3 totals 15 residues. J lost 7 bases, V lost 3 bases, and 5 bases had no gene match. In DNA form, the CDR3 reads TGTGCCAGCAGTTTGTCAGGGGGCATCAATTCACCCCTCCACTTT. Translated, it gives CASSLSGGINSPLHF.

This clonotype has ten or more counts. This rearrangement joins TRBV11-2 to TRBJ2-5; D remains unclear. The CDR3 loop spans 14 amino acids. CDR1 and CDR2 from the germline V gene are SGHAT and FQNNGV. V lost 4 bases to trimming and J lost 4 bases, with 13 bases between them. CDR3 coding DNA: TGTGCCAGCAGCTCGCACATGAGAGGAGAGACCCAGTACTTC. Translated, it gives CASSSHMRGETQYF.

This clonotype was seen at least ten times. The V call is TRBV27, the J call TRBJ1-1; 7 bases map to TRBD1. Germline V lookup: CDR1 MNHEY, CDR2 SMNVEV (reference sequence). The CDR3 runs to 14 residues. The J segment lost 8 bases and the V segment lost 6 bases, leaving 12 bases of the junction unmatched. This CDR3 reads CASSQRPGGWEAFF. CDR3 sequence (DNA): TGTGCCAGCAGCCAAAGGCCAGGGGGGTGGGAAGCTTTCTTT.

This clonotype was counted at least ten times. J is TRBJ2-7 and V is TRBV6-5; the D is unclear. Germline V gene data show CDR1 as MNHEY and CDR2 as SVGAGI. CDR3 length: 11 residues. V gave up 1 base and J gave up 3 bases, with 1 base separating them. CDR3 residues: CASSYFYEQYF. CDR3 sequence (DNA): TGTGCCAGCAGTTACTTCTACGAGCAGTACTTC.

This clonotype was detected ten times or more. V gene TRBV28 combines with J gene TRBJ1-6; 7 bases map to TRBD1. Germline trimming cut 5 bases from V and 6 bases from J; bases unmatched to any gene: 10. CDR1 MDHEN and CDR2 SYDVKM come from the germline V gene. The CDR3 sequence is 16 residues long. The CDR3 region has the DNA TGTGCCAGCAGTCCCCCCGGGCAGGGGGTTAATTCACCCCTCCACTTT. The encoded protein is CASSPPGQGVNSPLHF. Supplemented by reference TRBV28 and TRBJ1-6, the full variable domain reads DVKVTQSSRYLVKRTGEKVFLECVQDMDHENMFWYRQDPGLGLRLIYFSYDVKMKEKGDIPEGYSVSREKKERFSLILESASTNQTSMYLCASSPPGQGVNSPLHFGNGTRLTVT.

CDR3 loop: CASSLVPAGAGETQYF. The CDR3 DNA reads as TGCGCCAGCAGCTTGGTCCCCGCGGGAGCAGGGGAGACCCAGTACTTC. This chain uses TRBV5-1 with TRBJ2-5; TRBD2 aligns across 7 bases. V lost 0 bases to trimming and J lost 5 bases; unmatched junction nucleotides: 10. This CDR3 spans 16 amino acids. The germline V gene encodes CDR1 SGHRS and CDR2 YFSETQ.

The J gene is TRBJ2-3, the V gene TRBV28; weak D call: TRBD2 (6 bases). The CDR3 contains 13 residues. Trimming left V 7 bases short and J 0 bases short, with 8 bases between. The V gene's germline CDR1 is MDHEN and CDR2 SYDVKM. This CDR3 is CASTGGSTDTQYF. The CDR3 DNA reads as TGTGCCAGCACAGGAGGGAGCACAGATACGCAGTATTTT.

As concerns this clonotype: A single base separates this from a much larger clone, so it may be a read error. The chain combines TRBV7-3 with TRBJ2-7; 10 bases match TRBD1. Germline CDR1 is SGHTA and CDR2 is FQGTGA. The CDR3 contains 15 residues. As DNA, the CDR3 is TGTGCCAGCAGCAAAACGGGACAGGGGAGCCACGAGCAGTGCTTC. Amino acids: CASSKTGQGSHEQCF.

This clonotype was seen a few times. The V and J genes are TRBV5-6 and TRBJ1-4, with D hard to call. The CDR3 sequence is 16 residues long. Germline CDR1 reads SGHDT; CDR2 reads YYEEEE. Trimming took 2 bases from V and 0 from J, leaving 11 bases between them. CDR3 sequence (DNA): TGTGCCAGCAGCTTTGGAACAGCAGCAACTAATGAAAAACTGTTTTTT. Translation: CASSFGTAATNEKLFF.